This paragraph covers one T cell receptor (beta chain) sequence. Its antigen remains unidentified. One base away lies a much larger clone, so this may be a sequencing read error. The germline V gene encodes CDR1 KGHDR and CDR2 SFDVKD. V was clipped by 7 bases and J by 5 bases, with 8 bases between them. This CDR3 is built from 12 residues. The source of the sample is a study of blood T cells in healthy people across ages. Study information: In model experiments, template switching was able to capture about one barcoded beta molecule for every two T cells that were present.

A second PCR of about 7 to 12 cycles used a sample-barcoded 5' primer and a J-beta primer mix. Researchers report that a template-switch adaptor with 12 random nucleotides tagged each cDNA molecule. TCRdb re-called the 5' RACE reads with MiXCR, one entry per CDR3 protein. Of some 890,000 distinct CDR3 sequences listed, 29% are singletons. They isolated at least 7 million PBMCs from each sample. Overall study findings and caveats: Unknown CMV status may confound age-related changes in expanded clones.

The data were also submitted as part of a second study, on T cells of mothers and their children.

The specimen was blood. The V gene is TRBV24-1, the J gene TRBJ2-1; D unclear. The TCR was taken from a woman in her forties in good health. CDR3 in amino acids: CATSLTNNEQFF. The CDR3 DNA reads as TGTGCCACCAGCCTAACAAACAATGAGCAGTTCTTC.